This TCR beta chain derives from a study of CD8+ T cells in alopecia areata. Overall study: Tofacitinib administration to treated patients was oral, at 5 to 10 mg twice daily. Treatment ran 6 to 18 months, with 6 months of follow-up afterward. Findings and limits, study-wide: Lesional scalp, notably in alopecia totalis/universalis, had clonality above that of normal scalp.

The germline V and J ends were trimmed by 5 bases and 7 bases, with 18 bases remaining between them. CDR1 and CDR2 (germline): SEHNR, FQNEAQ (reference sequence). CDR3 length: 14 amino acids. In alopecia areata patients, both lesional scalp punch biopsies and peripheral blood were collected. Regarding this clone: Its target is not known.

cDNA serving as the sequencing template came from extracted, reverse transcribed RNA. Clones were read by immunoSEQ multiplex PCR, and TCRdb kept only the in-frame ones, dropping some. The sample yields over 110,000 clones, about 47% seen once. The receptor's source is a human donor with alopecia areata. The genes are TRBV7-9 and TRBJ2-7, with D maybe TRBD1 (6 bases). The sequencing here drew on CD4+ T cells sorted from blood, taken at week 0. The CDR3 sequence is CASSPRGGSGEQYF. The DNA of the CDR3 is TGTGCCAGCAGCCCCCGAGGGGGTAGTGGGGAGCAGTACTTC.